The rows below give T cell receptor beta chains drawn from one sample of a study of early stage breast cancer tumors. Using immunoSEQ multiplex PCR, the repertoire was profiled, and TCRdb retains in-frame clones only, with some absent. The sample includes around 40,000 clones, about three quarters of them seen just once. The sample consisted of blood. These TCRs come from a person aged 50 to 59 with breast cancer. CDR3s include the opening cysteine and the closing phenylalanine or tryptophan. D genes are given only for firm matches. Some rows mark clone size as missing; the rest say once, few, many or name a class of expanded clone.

CDR3nt: TGTGCCAGCAGTTACGAGATAGGGGCGCTTAACTATGGCTACACCTTC
CDR3aa: CASSYEIGALNYGYTF
len: 16
abundance: NA
d_gene: NA
v_gene: TRBV6-5
j_gene: TRBJ1-2

CDR3nt: TGTGCCAGCAGCTTAGATCCAAGGGGTGAGCAGTTCTTC
CDR3aa: CASSLDPRGEQFF
len: 13
abundance: NA
d_gene: NA
v_gene: TRBV11-2
j_gene: TRBJ2-1

CDR3nt: TGTGCCAGCAGCCCGCCAGGGATAGAGACCCAGTACTTC
CDR3aa: CASSPPGIETQYF
len: 13
abundance: NA
d_gene: NA
v_gene: TRBV7-8
j_gene: TRBJ2-5

CDR3nt: TGTGCCAGCAGCCAGGGATCAGAGACCCAGTACTTC
CDR3aa: CASSQGSETQYF
len: 12
abundance: NA
d_gene: NA
v_gene: TRBV7-2
j_gene: TRBJ2-5

CDR3nt: TGTGCCAGCAGGACTAGCGGGAGGGGCGAGCAGTACTTC
CDR3aa: CASRTSGRGEQYF
len: 13
abundance: NA
d_gene: TRBD2
v_gene: TRBV25-1
j_gene: TRBJ2-7

CDR3nt: TGTGCCAGTAGCGGGAGCCGAACAGATACGCAGTATTTT
CDR3aa: CASSGSRTDTQYF
len: 13
abundance: NA
d_gene: NA
v_gene: TRBV19
j_gene: TRBJ2-3

CDR3nt: TGTGCCAGTAGTTTTTTACTAGCGGGAGGTCCCTACGAGCAGTACTTC
CDR3aa: CASSFLLAGGPYEQYF
len: 16
abundance: NA
d_gene: TRBD2
v_gene: TRBV19
j_gene: TRBJ2-7

CDR3nt: TGTGCCAGCAGCTTGGATGTCGGGGGTTCTATCGGCTATGGCTACACCTTC
CDR3aa: CASSLDVGGSIGYGYTF
len: 17
abundance: NA
d_gene: NA
v_gene: TRBV5-8
j_gene: TRBJ1-2

CDR3nt: TGTGCCAGCAGCACCAGGGGAGGGGAGACCCAGTACTTC
CDR3aa: CASSTRGGETQYF
len: 13
abundance: NA
d_gene: NA
v_gene: TRBV7-3
j_gene: TRBJ2-5

CDR3nt: TGCGCCAGCAGCCGGGGAAGCGGGATCTCCTACGAGCAGTACTTC
CDR3aa: CASSRGSGISYEQYF
len: 15
abundance: NA
d_gene: TRBD2
v_gene: TRBV4-1
j_gene: TRBJ2-7

CDR3nt: TGCAGTGCTGGGGCATCGACTGAAGCTTTCTTT
CDR3aa: CSAGASTEAFF
len: 11
abundance: NA
d_gene: NA
v_gene: TRBV20-1
j_gene: TRBJ1-1

CDR3nt: TGTGCCAGCATCGCTAGCGGGAGTGAAGAGCAGTACTTC
CDR3aa: CASIASGSEEQYF
len: 13
abundance: few
d_gene: TRBD2
v_gene: TRBV7-9
j_gene: TRBJ2-7

CDR3nt: TGTGCCAGCAGCCCATGGACGGGATCCGGGGAGCTGTTTTTT
CDR3aa: CASSPWTGSGELFF
len: 14
abundance: NA
d_gene: NA
v_gene: TRBV16
j_gene: TRBJ2-2

CDR3nt: TGTGCCAGCACTACCGGGGGGGCGGGAGACTATGGCTACACCTTC
CDR3aa: CASTTGGAGDYGYTF
len: 15
abundance: NA
d_gene: NA
v_gene: TRBV5-6
j_gene: TRBJ1-2

CDR3nt: TGTGCCAGCAGCGAGGACAGGGGTGACACAGATACGCAGTATTTT
CDR3aa: CASSEDRGDTDTQYF
len: 15
abundance: NA
d_gene: TRBD1
v_gene: TRBV2
j_gene: TRBJ2-3

CDR3nt: TGTGCCAGCTATAAAGGACTCAGGGGGGAAGAGACCCAGTACTTC
CDR3aa: CASYKGLRGEETQYF
len: 15
abundance: NA
d_gene: NA
v_gene: TRBV25-1
j_gene: TRBJ2-5

CDR3nt: TGTGCCAGCAGTGAATCGGGGGGCCCTGGCAATCAGCCCCAGCATTTT
CDR3aa: CASSESGGPGNQPQHF
len: 16
abundance: NA
d_gene: NA
v_gene: TRBV25-1
j_gene: TRBJ1-5

CDR3nt: TGTGCCAGCAGCAAAGCGAGAGGGAGGCTAGAGACCCAGTACTTC
CDR3aa: CASSKARGRLETQYF
len: 15
abundance: NA
d_gene: NA
v_gene: TRBV21-1
j_gene: TRBJ2-5

CDR3nt: TGCGCCAGCAGCCAAGATAGGGGCTATAGCTACACCTTC
CDR3aa: CASSQDRGYSYTF
len: 13
abundance: few
d_gene: NA
v_gene: TRBV4-3
j_gene: TRBJ1-2

CDR3nt: TGTGCCTTTGGCCCGGGACTAGCGGGGAACACCGGGGAGCTGTTTTTT
CDR3aa: CAFGPGLAGNTGELFF
len: 16
abundance: NA
d_gene: TRBD2
v_gene: TRBV2
j_gene: TRBJ2-2

CDR3nt: TGTGCCAGCAGTGCTTCGACAGGGAACTATGGCTACACCTTC
CDR3aa: CASSASTGNYGYTF
len: 14
abundance: few
d_gene: TRBD1
v_gene: TRBV25-1
j_gene: TRBJ1-2

CDR3nt: TGTGCCACCAGCAGACAGGGTAGCAATCAGCCCCAGCATTTT
CDR3aa: CATSRQGSNQPQHF
len: 14
abundance: NA
d_gene: NA
v_gene: TRBV15
j_gene: TRBJ1-5

CDR3nt: TGTGCCAGCAGTTTATGGGCCCGGGAGACAGACCTCTATGGCTACACCTTC
CDR3aa: CASSLWARETDLYGYTF
len: 17
abundance: NA
d_gene: NA
v_gene: TRBV27
j_gene: TRBJ1-2

CDR3nt: TGTGCCAGTTCGAGGACAGCCACTAATAATTCACCCCTCCACTTT
CDR3aa: CASSRTATNNSPLHF
len: 15
abundance: NA
d_gene: NA
v_gene: TRBV7-2
j_gene: TRBJ1-6

CDR3nt: TGTGCCAGCAGCCCTTTTCAGGGGCAGGAAAAACTGTTTTTT
CDR3aa: CASSPFQGQEKLFF
len: 14
abundance: once
d_gene: NA
v_gene: TRBV7-2
j_gene: TRBJ1-4

CDR3nt: TGTGCCAGCAGCCCAACAGGGGCGGGGGGCGAGCAGTTCTTC
CDR3aa: CASSPTGAGGEQFF
len: 14
abundance: NA
d_gene: NA
v_gene: TRBV9
j_gene: TRBJ2-1

CDR3nt: TGTGCCAGCACCGGAGGGGGCAGTCATGGCTACACCTTC
CDR3aa: CASTGGGSHGYTF
len: 13
abundance: NA
d_gene: TRBD1
v_gene: TRBV7-6
j_gene: TRBJ1-2

CDR3nt: TGCGCCAGCAGCTTGTACTCGAACACCGGGGAGCTGTTTTTT
CDR3aa: CASSLYSNTGELFF
len: 14
abundance: NA
d_gene: NA
v_gene: TRBV5-1
j_gene: TRBJ2-2

CDR3nt: TGTGCTAGTGGTTTGGATGGGCCTTGGACCGGGGAGCTGTTTTTT
CDR3aa: CASGLDGPWTGELFF
len: 15
abundance: NA
d_gene: NA
v_gene: TRBV12-5
j_gene: TRBJ2-2

CDR3nt: TGTGCCAGTAGTATAGTGGGGACACCCTCCGTTGGTTATGGCTACACCTTC
CDR3aa: CASSIVGTPSVGYGYTF
len: 17
abundance: NA
d_gene: NA
v_gene: TRBV19
j_gene: TRBJ1-2

CDR3nt: TGCGCCAGCAGCCAAGCTAGCGGGATCTACGAGCAGTACTTC
CDR3aa: CASSQASGIYEQYF
len: 14
abundance: few
d_gene: TRBD2
v_gene: TRBV4-1
j_gene: TRBJ2-7